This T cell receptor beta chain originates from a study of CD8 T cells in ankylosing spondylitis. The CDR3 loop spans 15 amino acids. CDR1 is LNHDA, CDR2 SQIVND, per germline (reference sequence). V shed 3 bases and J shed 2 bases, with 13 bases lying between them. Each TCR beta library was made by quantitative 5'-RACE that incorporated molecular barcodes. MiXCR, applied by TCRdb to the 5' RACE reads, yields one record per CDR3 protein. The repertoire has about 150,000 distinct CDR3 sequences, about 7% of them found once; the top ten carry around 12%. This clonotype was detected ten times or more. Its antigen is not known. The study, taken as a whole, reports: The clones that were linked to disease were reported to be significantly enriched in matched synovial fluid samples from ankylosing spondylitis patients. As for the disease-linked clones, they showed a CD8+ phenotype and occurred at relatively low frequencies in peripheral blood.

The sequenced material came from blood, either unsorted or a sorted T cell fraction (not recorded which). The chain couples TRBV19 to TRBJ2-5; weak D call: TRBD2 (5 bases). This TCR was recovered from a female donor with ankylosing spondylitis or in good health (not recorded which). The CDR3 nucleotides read TGTGCCAGTAGTATTGGTGCCGGGATTCAAGAGACCCAGTACTTC. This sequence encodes CASSIGAGIQETQYF. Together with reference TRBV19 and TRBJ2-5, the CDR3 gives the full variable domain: DGGITQSPKYLFRKEGQNVTLSCEQNLNHDAMYWYRQDPGQGLRLIYYSQIVNDFQKGDIAEGYSVSREKKESFPLTVTSAQKNPTAFYLCASSIGAGIQETQYFGPGTRLLVL.